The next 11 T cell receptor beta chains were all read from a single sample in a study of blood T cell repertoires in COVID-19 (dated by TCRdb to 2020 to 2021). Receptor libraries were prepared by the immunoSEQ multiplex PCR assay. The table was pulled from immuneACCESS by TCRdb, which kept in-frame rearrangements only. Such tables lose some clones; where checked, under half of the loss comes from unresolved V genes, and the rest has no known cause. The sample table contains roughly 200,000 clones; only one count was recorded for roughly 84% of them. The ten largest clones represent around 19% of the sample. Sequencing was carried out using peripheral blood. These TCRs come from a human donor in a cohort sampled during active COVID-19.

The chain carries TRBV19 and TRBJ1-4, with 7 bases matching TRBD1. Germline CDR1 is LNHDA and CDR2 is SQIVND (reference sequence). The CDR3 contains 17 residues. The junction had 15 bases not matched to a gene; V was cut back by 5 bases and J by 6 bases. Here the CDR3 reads CASSRDRGKMEYEKLFF. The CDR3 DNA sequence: TGTGCCAGTAGTCGGGACAGAGGAAAAATGGAATATGAAAAACTGTTTTTT.

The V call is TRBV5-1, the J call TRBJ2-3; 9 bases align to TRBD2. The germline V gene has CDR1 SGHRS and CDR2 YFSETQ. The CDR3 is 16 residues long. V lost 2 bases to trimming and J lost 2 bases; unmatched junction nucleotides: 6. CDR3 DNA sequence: TGCGCCAGCAGCTTCGGTCTAGCGGGAAACACAGATACGCAGTATTTT. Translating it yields CASSFGLAGNTDTQYF.

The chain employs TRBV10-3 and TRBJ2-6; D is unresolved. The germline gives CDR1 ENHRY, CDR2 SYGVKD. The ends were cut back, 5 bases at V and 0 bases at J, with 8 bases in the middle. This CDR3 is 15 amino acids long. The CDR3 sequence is CAISYTSSGANVLTF. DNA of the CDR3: TGTGCCATCAGTTATACCAGCTCTGGGGCCAACGTCCTGACTTTC.

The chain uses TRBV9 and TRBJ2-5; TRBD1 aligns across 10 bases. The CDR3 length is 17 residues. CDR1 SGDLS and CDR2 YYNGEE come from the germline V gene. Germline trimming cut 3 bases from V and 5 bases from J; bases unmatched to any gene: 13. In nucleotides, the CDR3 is TGTGCCAGCAGCGGATTCGGGACAGGGGTGCTTAGGGAGACCCAGTACTTC. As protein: CASSGFGTGVLRETQYF.

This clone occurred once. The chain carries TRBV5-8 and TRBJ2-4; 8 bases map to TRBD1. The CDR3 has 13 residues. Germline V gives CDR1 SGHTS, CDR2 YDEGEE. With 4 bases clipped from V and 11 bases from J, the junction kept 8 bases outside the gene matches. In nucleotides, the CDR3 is TGTGCCAGCAGCCGGGGACAGGACTTCCTTCAGTACTTC. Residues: CASSRGQDFLQYF.

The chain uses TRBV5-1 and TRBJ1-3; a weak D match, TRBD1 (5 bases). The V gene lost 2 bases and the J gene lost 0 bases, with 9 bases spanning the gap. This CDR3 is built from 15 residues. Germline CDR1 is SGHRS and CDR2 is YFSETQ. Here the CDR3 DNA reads TGCGCCAGCAGCTTAGGGGCGCACTCTGGAAACACCATATATTTT. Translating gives CASSLGAHSGNTIYF.

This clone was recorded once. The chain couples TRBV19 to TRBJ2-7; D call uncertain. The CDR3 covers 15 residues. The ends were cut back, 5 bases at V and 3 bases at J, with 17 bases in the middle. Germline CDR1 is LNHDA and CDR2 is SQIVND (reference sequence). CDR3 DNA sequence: TGTGCCAGTAGTTCCACCCCGCGGAGCTACTACGAGCAGTACTTC. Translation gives CASSSTPRSYYEQYF.

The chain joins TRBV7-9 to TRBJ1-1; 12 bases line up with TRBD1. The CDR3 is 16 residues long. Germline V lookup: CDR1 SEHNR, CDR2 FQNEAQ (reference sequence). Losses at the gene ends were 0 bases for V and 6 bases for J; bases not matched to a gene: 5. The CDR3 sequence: CASSLASGQGAAEAFF. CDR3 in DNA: TGTGCCAGCAGCTTAGCCTCGGGACAGGGGGCCGCTGAAGCTTTCTTT.

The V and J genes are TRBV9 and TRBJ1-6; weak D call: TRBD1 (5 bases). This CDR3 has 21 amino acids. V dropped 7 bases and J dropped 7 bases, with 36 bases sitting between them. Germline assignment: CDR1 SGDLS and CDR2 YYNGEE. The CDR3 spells CASAGLWDIGRAYQGNSPLHF. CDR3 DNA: TGTGCCAGCGCAGGGTTGTGGGATATAGGCAGGGCTTATCAAGGGAATTCACCCCTCCACTTT.

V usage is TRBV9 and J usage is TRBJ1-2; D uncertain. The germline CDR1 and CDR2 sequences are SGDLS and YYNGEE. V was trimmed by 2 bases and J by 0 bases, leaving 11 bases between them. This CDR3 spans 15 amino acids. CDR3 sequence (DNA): TGTGCCAGCAGCGTCGCCTTCAGTTCTAACTATGGCTACACCTTC. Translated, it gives CASSVAFSSNYGYTF.

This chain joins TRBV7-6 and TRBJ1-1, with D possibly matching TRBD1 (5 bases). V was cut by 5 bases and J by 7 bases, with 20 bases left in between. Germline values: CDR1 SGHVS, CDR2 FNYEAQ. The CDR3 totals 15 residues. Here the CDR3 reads CASSPRNLGQGEAFF. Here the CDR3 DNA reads TGTGCCAGCAGCCCCCGGAACTTGGGGCAGGGTGAAGCTTTCTTT.